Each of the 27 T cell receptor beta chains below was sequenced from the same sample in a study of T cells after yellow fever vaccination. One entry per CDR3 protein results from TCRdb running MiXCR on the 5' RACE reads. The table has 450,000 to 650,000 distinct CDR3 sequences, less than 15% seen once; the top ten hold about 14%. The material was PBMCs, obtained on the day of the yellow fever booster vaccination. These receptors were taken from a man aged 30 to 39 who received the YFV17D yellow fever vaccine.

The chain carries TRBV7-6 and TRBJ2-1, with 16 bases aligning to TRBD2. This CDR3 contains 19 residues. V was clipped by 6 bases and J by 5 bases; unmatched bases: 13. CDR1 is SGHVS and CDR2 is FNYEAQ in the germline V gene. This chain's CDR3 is CASSPPGTSGRVVHNEQFF. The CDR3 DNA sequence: TGTGCCAGCAGTCCTCCCGGGACTAGCGGGAGGGTGGTCCACAATGAGCAGTTCTTC.

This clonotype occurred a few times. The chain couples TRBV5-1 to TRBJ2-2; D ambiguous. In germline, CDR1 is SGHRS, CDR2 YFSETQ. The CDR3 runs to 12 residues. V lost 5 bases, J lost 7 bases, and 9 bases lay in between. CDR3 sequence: CASRVSNGELFF. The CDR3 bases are TGCGCCAGCAGGGTGTCCAACGGGGAGCTGTTTTTT.

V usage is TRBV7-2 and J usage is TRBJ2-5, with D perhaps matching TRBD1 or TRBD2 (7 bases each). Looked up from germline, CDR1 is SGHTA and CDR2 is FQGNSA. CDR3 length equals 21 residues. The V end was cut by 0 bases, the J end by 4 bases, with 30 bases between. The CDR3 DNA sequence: TGTGCCAGCAGCTTAGCGCGGGGGCTCCCCCGGGGATCAAGGGGGCGAGAGACCCAGTACTTC. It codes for CASSLARGLPRGSRGRETQYF.

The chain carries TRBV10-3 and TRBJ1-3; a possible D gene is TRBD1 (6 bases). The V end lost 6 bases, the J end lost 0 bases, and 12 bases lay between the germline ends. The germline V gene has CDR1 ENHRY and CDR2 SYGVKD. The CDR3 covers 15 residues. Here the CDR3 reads CAISDRPDSGNTIYF. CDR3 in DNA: TGTGCCATCAGCGACAGGCCTGACTCTGGAAACACCATATATTTT.

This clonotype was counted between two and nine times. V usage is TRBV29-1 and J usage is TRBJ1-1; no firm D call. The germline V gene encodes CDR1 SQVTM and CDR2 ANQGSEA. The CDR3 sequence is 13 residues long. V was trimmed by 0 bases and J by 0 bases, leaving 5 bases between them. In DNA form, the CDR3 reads TGCAGCGTTGAAGACAGCATGAACACTGAAGCTTTCTTT. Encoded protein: CSVEDSMNTEAFF.

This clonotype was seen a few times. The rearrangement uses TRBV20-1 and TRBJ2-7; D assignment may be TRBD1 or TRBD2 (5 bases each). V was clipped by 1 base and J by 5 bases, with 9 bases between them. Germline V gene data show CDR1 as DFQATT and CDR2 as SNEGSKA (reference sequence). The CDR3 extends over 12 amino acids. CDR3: CSARGGPNEQYF. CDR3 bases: TGCAGTGCTAGAGGGGGACCGAACGAGCAGTACTTC.

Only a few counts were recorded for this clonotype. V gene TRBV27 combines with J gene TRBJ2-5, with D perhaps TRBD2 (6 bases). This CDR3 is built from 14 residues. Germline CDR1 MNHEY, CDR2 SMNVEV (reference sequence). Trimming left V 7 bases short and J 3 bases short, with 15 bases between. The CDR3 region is CASNMGTSKETQYF. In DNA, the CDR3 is TGTGCCAGCAACATGGGGACTTCGAAAGAGACCCAGTACTTC.

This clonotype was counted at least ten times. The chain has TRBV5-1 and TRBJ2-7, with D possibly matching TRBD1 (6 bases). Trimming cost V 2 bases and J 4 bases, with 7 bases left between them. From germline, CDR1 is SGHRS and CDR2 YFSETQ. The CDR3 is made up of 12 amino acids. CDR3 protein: CASSLQGYEQYF. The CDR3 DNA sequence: TGCGCCAGCAGCTTACAGGGTTACGAGCAGTACTTC.

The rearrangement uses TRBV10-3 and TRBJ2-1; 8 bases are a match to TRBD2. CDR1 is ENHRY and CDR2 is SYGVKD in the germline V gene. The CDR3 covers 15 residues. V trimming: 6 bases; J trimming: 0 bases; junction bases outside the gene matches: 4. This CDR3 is CAIRTSDNSYNEQFF. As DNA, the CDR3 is TGTGCCATCAGGACTAGCGATAACTCCTACAATGAGCAGTTCTTC.

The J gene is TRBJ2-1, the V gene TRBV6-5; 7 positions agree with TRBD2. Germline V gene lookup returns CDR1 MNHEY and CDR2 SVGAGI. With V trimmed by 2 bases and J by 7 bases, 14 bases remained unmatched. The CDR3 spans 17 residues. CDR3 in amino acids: CASSYDAGWAGRNEQFF. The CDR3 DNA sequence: TGTGCCAGCAGTTACGATGCGGGATGGGCCGGGAGGAATGAGCAGTTCTTC.

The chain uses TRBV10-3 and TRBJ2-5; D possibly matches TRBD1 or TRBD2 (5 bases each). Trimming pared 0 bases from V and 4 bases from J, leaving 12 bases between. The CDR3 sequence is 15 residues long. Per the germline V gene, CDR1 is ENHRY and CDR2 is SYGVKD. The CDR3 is CAISESGERGETQYF. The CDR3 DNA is TGTGCCATCAGTGAGTCCGGGGAAAGGGGAGAGACCCAGTACTTC.

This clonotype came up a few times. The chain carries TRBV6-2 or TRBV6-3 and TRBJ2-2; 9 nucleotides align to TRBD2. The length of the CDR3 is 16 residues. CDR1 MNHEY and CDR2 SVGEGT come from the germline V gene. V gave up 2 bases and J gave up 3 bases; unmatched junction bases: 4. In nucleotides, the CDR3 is TGTGCCAGCAGTTACCTTAGCGGGAGCTACACCGGGGAGCTGTTTTTT. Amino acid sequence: CASSYLSGSYTGELFF.

CDR3 sequence: CASSQGLAGISNEQFF. DNA of the CDR3: TGTGCCAGCAGCCAAGGCCTAGCGGGAATCAGCAATGAGCAGTTCTTC. This rearrangement joins TRBV3-1 to TRBJ2-1; 9 bases match TRBD2. CDR1 and CDR2 from the germline V gene are LGHDT and YNNKEL (reference sequence). The CDR3 totals 16 residues. V dropped 1 base and J dropped 6; count of bases not matched to a gene: 7.

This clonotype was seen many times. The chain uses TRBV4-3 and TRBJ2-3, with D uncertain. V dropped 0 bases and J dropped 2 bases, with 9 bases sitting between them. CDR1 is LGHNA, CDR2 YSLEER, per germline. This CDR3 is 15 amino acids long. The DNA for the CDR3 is TGCGCCAGCAGCCAAGAGGGCACCTTCACAGATACGCAGTATTTT. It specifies CASSQEGTFTDTQYF.

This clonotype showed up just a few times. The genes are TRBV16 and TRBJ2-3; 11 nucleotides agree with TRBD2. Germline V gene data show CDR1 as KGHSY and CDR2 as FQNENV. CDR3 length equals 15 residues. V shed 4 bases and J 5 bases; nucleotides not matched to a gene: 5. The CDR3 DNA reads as TGTGCCAGCAGCCGACTAGCGGGATCCCAAGATACGCAGTATTTT. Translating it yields CASSRLAGSQDTQYF.

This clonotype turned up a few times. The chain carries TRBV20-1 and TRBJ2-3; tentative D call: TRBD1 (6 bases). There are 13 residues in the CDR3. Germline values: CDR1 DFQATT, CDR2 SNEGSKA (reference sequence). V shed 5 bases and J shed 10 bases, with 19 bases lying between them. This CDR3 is CSASGTPIGSQYF. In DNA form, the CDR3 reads TGCAGTGCTTCCGGGACACCCATCGGGTCGCAGTATTTT.

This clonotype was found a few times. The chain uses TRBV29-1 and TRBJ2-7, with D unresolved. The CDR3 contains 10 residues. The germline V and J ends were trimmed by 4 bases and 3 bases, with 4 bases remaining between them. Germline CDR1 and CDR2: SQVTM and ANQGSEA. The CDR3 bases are TGCAGCGTTGTAGACTACGAGCAGTACTTC. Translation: CSVVDYEQYF.

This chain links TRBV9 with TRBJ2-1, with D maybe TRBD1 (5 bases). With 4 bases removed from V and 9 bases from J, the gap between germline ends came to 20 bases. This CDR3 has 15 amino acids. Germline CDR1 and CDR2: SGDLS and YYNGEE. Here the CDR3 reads CASSLGAQHPSEQFF. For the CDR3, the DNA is TGTGCCAGCAGCCTAGGGGCTCAACACCCTTCTGAGCAGTTCTTC.

DNA of the CDR3: TGTGCCAGTCATGGGACAGGGGGGACCACAGATACGCAGTATTTT. Translated, it gives CASHGTGGTTDTQYF. V gene TRBV19 combines with J gene TRBJ2-3, with TRBD1 identical over 11 bases. The trim removed 8 bases at V and 2 bases at J, leaving 6 bases unmatched. CDR1 and CDR2 (germline): LNHDA, SQIVND (reference sequence). CDR3 size: 15 residues.

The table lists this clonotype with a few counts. CDR3 nucleotide sequence: TGTGCCAGCAGCTCGGACAGGGGGAAGGTTCAGTACTTC. As protein: CASSSDRGKVQYF. The chain uses TRBV7-3 and TRBJ2-4, with TRBD1 matching over 10 bases. Looked up from germline, CDR1 is SGHTA and CDR2 is FQGTGA. The length of the CDR3 is 13 residues. The V gene end was trimmed by 4 bases and the J gene end by 11 bases; junction bases not matched to a gene: 5.

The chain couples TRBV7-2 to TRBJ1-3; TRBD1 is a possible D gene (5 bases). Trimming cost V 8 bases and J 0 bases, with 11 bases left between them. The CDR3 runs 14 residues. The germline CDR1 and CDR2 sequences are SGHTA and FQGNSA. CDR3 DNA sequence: TGTGCCAGCCGAAAGACAGCCTCTGGAAACACCATATATTTT. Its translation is CASRKTASGNTIYF.

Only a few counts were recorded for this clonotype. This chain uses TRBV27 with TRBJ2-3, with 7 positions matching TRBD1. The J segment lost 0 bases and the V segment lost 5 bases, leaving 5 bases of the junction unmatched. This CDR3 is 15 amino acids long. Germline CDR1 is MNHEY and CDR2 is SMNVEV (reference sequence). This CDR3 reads CASSGTGASTDTQYF. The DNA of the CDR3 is TGTGCCAGCAGTGGTACAGGGGCTAGCACAGATACGCAGTATTTT.

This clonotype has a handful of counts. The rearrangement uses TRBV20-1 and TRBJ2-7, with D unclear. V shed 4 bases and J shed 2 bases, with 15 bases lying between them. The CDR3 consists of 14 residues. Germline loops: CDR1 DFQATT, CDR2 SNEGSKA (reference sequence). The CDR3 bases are TGCAGTGCTACTAGAGACCCCGTTACCTACGAGCAGTACTTC. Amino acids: CSATRDPVTYEQYF.

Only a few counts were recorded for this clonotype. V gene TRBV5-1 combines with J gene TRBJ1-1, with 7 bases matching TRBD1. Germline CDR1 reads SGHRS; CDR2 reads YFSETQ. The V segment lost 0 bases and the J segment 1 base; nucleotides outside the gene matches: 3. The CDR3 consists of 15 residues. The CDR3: CASSLAGTENTEAFF. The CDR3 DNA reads TGCGCCAGCAGCTTGGCCGGGACAGAGAACACTGAAGCTTTCTTT.

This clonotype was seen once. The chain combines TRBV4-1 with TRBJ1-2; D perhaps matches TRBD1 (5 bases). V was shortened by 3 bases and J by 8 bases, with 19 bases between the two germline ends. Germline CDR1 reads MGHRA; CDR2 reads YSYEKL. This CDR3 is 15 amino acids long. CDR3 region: CASSHGEVRVGGYTF. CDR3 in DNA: TGCGCCAGCAGCCACGGCGAAGTCAGGGTAGGCGGCTACACCTTC.

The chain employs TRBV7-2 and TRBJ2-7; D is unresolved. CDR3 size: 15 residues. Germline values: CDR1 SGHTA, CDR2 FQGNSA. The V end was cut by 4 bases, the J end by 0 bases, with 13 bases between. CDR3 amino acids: CASSWSSVDSYEQYF. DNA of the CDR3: TGTGCCAGCAGCTGGAGTTCGGTGGACTCCTACGAGCAGTACTTC.

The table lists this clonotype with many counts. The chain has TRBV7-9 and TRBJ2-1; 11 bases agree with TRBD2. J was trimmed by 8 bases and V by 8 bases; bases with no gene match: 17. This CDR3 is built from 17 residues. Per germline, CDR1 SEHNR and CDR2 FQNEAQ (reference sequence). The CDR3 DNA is TGTGCCAGCCGAACTACTAGCGGGAGCCACCCGCTGGATGAGCAGTTCTTC. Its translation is CASRTTSGSHPLDEQFF.